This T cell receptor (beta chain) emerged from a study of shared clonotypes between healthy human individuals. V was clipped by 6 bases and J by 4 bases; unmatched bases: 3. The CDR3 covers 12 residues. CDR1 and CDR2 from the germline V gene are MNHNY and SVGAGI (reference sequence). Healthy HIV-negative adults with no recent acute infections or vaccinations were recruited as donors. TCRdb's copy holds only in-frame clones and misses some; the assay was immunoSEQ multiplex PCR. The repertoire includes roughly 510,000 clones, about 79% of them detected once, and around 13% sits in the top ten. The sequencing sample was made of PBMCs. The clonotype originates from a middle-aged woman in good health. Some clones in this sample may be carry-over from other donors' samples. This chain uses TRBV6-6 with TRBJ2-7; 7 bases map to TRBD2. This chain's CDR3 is CASRRENYEQYF. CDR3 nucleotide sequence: TGTGCCAGCAGGCGGGAGAATTACGAGCAGTACTTC.